This paragraph covers one T cell receptor (beta chain) sequence. In TCRdb, the RT-PCR reads were re-called with MiXCR into one record per CDR3 protein. This sample carries approximately 720,000 distinct CDR3 sequences, around 14% of them seen once, and the ten largest clones take roughly 3.6%. CDR1 and CDR2 (germline): SQVTM, ANQGSEA. The V end lost 7 bases, the J end lost 0 bases, and 15 bases lay between the germline ends. CDR3 length equals 14 residues. This TCR derives from a female donor in good health, serving as a healthy control. The sequenced sample was memory CD4+ T cells from blood. The chain uses TRBV29-1 and TRBJ1-1, with D uncertain. CDR3 sequence reads: CSALLPSLNTEAFF. The CDR3 DNA follows: TGCAGCGCACTCCTCCCGAGCCTGAACACTGAAGCTTTCTTT.